A selection of T cell receptor beta chains follows, all from one sample in a study of T-cell reconstitution after alpha-beta-depleted transplantation in children. Using its own MiXCR run on the PCR reads, TCRdb lists one record per CDR3 protein. The sample has around 960,000 distinct CDR3 sequences; about 29% are singletons. The source material was PBMCs, mostly from graft donor cells, sampled 360 days after TCRalphabeta/CD19-depleted stem cell transplant. The receptor source for this set is a boy in the first two years of life who had a stem cell transplant for SCID, so the T cells may come from the graft donor. Each CDR3 is given without its conserved first and last residue. A row's size may be missing; if present it is once, few, many or a size class.

J gene: TRBJ1-5; V gene: TRBV7-9; clone size: few; CDR3 protein: ASSLGAGGAQH
J gene: TRBJ2-6; V gene: TRBV15; clone size: NA; CDR3 protein: ATSQGGTGANVLT
J gene: TRBJ1-5; V gene: TRBV20-1; clone size: NA; CDR3 protein: SALRRGNQPQH
J gene: TRBJ1-2; V gene: TRBV7-9; clone size: few; CDR3 protein: ASSLYGGNYGYT
J gene: TRBJ2-3; V gene: TRBV7-9; clone size: few; CDR3 protein: ASSRTSGGLTDTQY
J gene: TRBJ2-2; V gene: TRBV11-2; clone size: NA; CDR3 protein: ASSPARLRGGELF
J gene: TRBJ2-5; V gene: TRBV20-1; clone size: NA; CDR3 protein: SADDQGQIQETQY
J gene: TRBJ2-7; V gene: TRBV3-1; clone size: many; CDR3 protein: ASSQDRFYEQY
J gene: TRBJ2-1; V gene: TRBV20-1; clone size: NA; CDR3 protein: SQQGGGSYNEQF
J gene: TRBJ2-5; V gene: TRBV12-3/TRBV12-4; clone size: few; CDR3 protein: ASSRIAGGGETQY
J gene: TRBJ2-1; V gene: TRBV4-1; clone size: NA; CDR3 protein: ASWGSGGVNEQF
J gene: TRBJ1-5; V gene: TRBV25-1; clone size: many; CDR3 protein: ASSARGNQPQH
J gene: TRBJ2-3; V gene: TRBV20-1; clone size: few; CDR3 protein: SASRDSSDTQY
J gene: TRBJ2-4; V gene: TRBV11-2; clone size: few; CDR3 protein: ASAGRLIAKNIQY
J gene: TRBJ1-5; V gene: TRBV12-3/TRBV12-4; clone size: NA; CDR3 protein: ASRDGNNQPQH
J gene: TRBJ2-4; V gene: TRBV6-5; clone size: few; CDR3 protein: ASSYRFGDIQY
J gene: TRBJ2-7; V gene: TRBV12-3/TRBV12-4; clone size: NA; CDR3 protein: VSSLGRGSYEQY
J gene: TRBJ2-7; V gene: TRBV29-1; clone size: NA; CDR3 protein: SVEYTGTGVEQY
J gene: TRBJ2-1; V gene: TRBV13; clone size: NA; CDR3 protein: ASSLRKGLAGGRDEQF
J gene: TRBJ2-7; V gene: TRBV7-8; clone size: NA; CDR3 protein: ASSSAFYEQY
J gene: TRBJ2-5; V gene: TRBV7-2; clone size: NA; CDR3 protein: ASSRYGETQY
J gene: TRBJ2-2; V gene: TRBV5-1; clone size: few; CDR3 protein: ASRSGTANTGELF
J gene: TRBJ2-7; V gene: TRBV4-1; clone size: NA; CDR3 protein: ASSPGGGKRGIKREQY
J gene: TRBJ2-2; V gene: TRBV28; clone size: few; CDR3 protein: ATGEGRLRELF
J gene: TRBJ2-2; V gene: TRBV27; clone size: NA; CDR3 protein: ASAKGQGNTGELF
J gene: TRBJ2-1; V gene: TRBV29-1; clone size: few; CDR3 protein: SVLPLAGVINNEQF